What follows describes a single T cell receptor beta chain. Its target is unknown. The data originate from a study of tumor-infiltrating lymphocytes in localized non-small cell lung cancer. The wider study: Tumor tissue and non-adjacent uninvolved lung came from each patient.

Study observations and caveats: TCR sequencing covered a subset of patients with enough tissue. Tumor T-cell fraction was not associated with recurrence-free survival. Compared with uninvolved lung, tumors showed higher T cell infiltration by TCRbeta sequencing.

In germline, CDR1 is MNHEY, CDR2 SMNVEV (reference sequence). This CDR3 has 14 residues. With V trimmed by 6 bases and J by 5 bases, 9 bases remained unmatched. Clones were sequenced by immunoSEQ multiplex PCR, and TCRdb holds only the in-frame ones, with some missing. The table includes 25,000 to 35,000 clones, around 85% detected once. The chain has TRBV27 and TRBJ1-1; 7 nucleotides match TRBD1. The sample consisted of lung tumor tissue. This sequence originates from a human donor with non-small cell lung cancer. The CDR3 region has the DNA TGTGCCAGCAGGGAGACAGGGAGAGAGACTGAAGCTTTCTTT. Protein sequence: CASRETGRETEAFF.